The present TCR beta chain was sequenced within a study of post-analysis software for immune sequencing data. Study-level information: Both relapsing-remitting and secondary progressive multiple sclerosis featured among the disease courses, as did progressive-relapsing multiple sclerosis. Study-level results: Those with multiple sclerosis, the patient group, showed significantly lower normalized Chao1 diversity than controls. The F measure placed samples prepared in the same batch into strongly shared clusters. Among roughly 5 TRBV segments more frequent in patients than controls were TRBV5-6, TRBV5-1 and TRBV20-1.

The library was made from cDNA and included unique molecular identifiers. Starting from about 1 to 10 million T cells, the study yielded roughly 0.5 million cDNA molecules. MiXCR, run by TCRdb on the PCR reads, gives a single entry per CDR3 protein. The sample lists 450,000 or so distinct CDR3 sequences; nearly 45% were seen once. The sample holds a few counts of this clonotype. Its specificity is unknown. CDR1 is SGHTA and CDR2 is FQGNSA in the germline V gene. The ends were cut back, 3 bases at V and 0 bases at J, with 9 bases in the middle. The CDR3 contains 15 residues. The specimen was blood. The V call is TRBV7-2, the J call TRBJ2-4; D is perhaps TRBD2 (7 bases). The sequence derives from a girl under 18 with multiple sclerosis. CDR3 amino acids: CASSFGGAAKNIQYF. The CDR3 bases are TGTGCCAGCAGCTTTGGGGGGGCAGCCAAAAACATTCAGTACTTC.